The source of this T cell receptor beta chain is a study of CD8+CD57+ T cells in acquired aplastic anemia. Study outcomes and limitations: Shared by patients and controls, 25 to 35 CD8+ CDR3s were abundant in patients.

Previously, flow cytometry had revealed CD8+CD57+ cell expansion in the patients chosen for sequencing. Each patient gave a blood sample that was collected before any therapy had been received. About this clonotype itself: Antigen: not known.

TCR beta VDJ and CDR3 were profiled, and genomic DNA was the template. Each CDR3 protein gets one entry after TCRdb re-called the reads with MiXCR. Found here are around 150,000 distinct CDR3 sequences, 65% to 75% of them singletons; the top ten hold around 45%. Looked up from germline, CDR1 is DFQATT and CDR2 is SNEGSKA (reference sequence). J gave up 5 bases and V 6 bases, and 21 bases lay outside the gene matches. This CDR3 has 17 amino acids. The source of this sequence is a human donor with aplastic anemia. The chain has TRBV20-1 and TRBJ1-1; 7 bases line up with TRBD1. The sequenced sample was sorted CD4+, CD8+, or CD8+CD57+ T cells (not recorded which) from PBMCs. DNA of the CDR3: TGCAGTGCCCCAGGGTCGGGAGACGAGGGGGCAGTTACTGAAGCTTTCTTT. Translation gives CSAPGSGDEGAVTEAFF.